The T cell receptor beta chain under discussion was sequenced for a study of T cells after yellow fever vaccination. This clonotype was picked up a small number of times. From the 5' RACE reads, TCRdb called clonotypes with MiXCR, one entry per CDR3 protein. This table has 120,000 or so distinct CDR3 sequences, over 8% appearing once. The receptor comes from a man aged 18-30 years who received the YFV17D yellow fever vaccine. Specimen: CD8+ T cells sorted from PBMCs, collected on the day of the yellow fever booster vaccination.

The CDR3 coding sequence is TGTGCCAGCAGCTTAGTAGGGGCACCTAATGAAAAACTGTTTTTT. This codes for CASSLVGAPNEKLFF. The chain recombines TRBV7-7 with TRBJ1-4; possibly TRBD1 for D (5 bases). V was trimmed by 1 base and J by 3 bases, leaving 9 bases between them. This CDR3 region has 15 residues. Germline V lookup: CDR1 SSHAT, CDR2 FNYEAQ (reference sequence).